This record concerns one T cell receptor (beta chain) sequence. This clone was found a few times. Its binding antigen is unknown. Base qualities are not recorded, but no much larger clone differs from it by a single base. The CDR3 holds 13 amino acids from the cysteine to the phenylalanine. Kept here is only the CDR3 DNA, which spans 39 bases and is read in frame from base 1. Trimming removed 7 bases from V and 6 bases from J; the gene matches leave 8 bases unexplained. Receptor libraries were prepared by the immunoSEQ multiplex PCR assay. Imported from immuneACCESS, the table was reduced by TCRdb to in-frame sequences with V and J called. These copies leave out some clones; in studies compared against another copy, an unresolved V gene accounts for under half, and the cause of the remainder is not known. The table for this sample lists roughly 130,000 clones; around 90% of them were counted only once. The top ten constitute more than 2% of the sample.

These data belong to a study of control samples from healthy donors and cancer patients (TCRdb year 2020). The sample was blood. This clonotype originated in a man between 18 and 29 years old in good health. The chain is assembled from TRBV12-3 or TRBV12-4 and TRBJ1-2; TRBD1 aligns with 7 central bases. The CDR3 here reads CASKNRQGHGYTF. The nucleotide sequence is TGTGCCAGCAAAAACAGACAGGGTCATGGCTACACCTTC.